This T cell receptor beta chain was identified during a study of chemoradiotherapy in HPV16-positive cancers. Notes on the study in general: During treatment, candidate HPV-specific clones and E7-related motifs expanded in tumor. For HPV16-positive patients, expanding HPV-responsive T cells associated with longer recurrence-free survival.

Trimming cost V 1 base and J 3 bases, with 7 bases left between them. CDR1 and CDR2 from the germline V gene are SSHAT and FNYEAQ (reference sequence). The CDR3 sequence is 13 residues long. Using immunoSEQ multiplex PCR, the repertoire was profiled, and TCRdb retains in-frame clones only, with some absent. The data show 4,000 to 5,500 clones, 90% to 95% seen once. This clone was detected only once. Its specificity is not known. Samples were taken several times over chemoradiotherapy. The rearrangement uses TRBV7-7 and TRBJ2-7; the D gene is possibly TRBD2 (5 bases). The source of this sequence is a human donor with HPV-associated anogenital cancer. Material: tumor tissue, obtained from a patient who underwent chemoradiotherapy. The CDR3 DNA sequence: TGTGCCAGCAGCTTAGGAAGCGGCTACGAGCAGTACTTC. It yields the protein CASSLGSGYEQYF.